The 30 T cell receptor beta chains below come from one sample, sequenced in a study of cytomegalovirus exposure and HLA in healthy donors. PCR was performed using 60 Vbeta and 13 Jbeta primers. The protocol was immunoSEQ multiplex PCR, while the TCRdb copy is restricted to in-frame clones and leaves out a portion. The data contain approximately 150,000 clones, roughly 75% of them singletons. The specimen was PBMCs. The receptors originated from a man between 18 and 35 years old in good health and CMV-seropositive.

The CDR3 sequence is CASRPDTHSYEQYF. The CDR3 coding sequence is TGCGCCAGCAGACCTGACACCCACTCCTACGAGCAGTACTTC. This sequence joins TRBV5-1 and TRBJ2-7; D is unresolved. The CDR3 has 14 amino acids. Germline CDR1 reads SGHRS; CDR2 reads YFSETQ. V gave up 5 bases and J gave up 0 bases, with 12 bases separating them.

The rearrangement uses TRBV11-2 and TRBJ2-1, with D tentatively TRBD2 (6 bases). The CDR3 is made up of 14 amino acids. Trimming shortened V by 1 base and J by 5 bases, and 9 bases separated the two germline ends. Looked up from germline, CDR1 is SGHAT and CDR2 is FQNNGV. The CDR3 nucleotides are TGTGCCAGCAGCTTAGCTGGAGGGGACAATGAGCAGTTCTTC. Protein sequence: CASSLAGGDNEQFF.

The V call is TRBV30, the J call TRBJ1-1; 7 bases are shared with TRBD1. This CDR3 contains 16 residues. The junction had 11 bases not matched to a gene; V was cut back by 3 bases and J by 1 base. Germline assignment: CDR1 GTSNPN and CDR2 SVGIG (reference sequence). Here the CDR3 reads CAWSTNTGTENTEAFF. DNA for the CDR3: TGTGCCTGGAGCACTAACACCGGGACAGAGAACACTGAAGCTTTCTTT.

The chain links TRBV9 to TRBJ2-7, with D possibly TRBD2 on 6 matching bases. Trimming shortened V by 0 bases and J by 4 bases, and 14 bases separated the two germline ends. CDR1 SGDLS and CDR2 YYNGEE come from the germline V gene. CDR3 length: 15 amino acids. CDR3 nucleotide sequence: TGTGCCAGCAGCGTAGGCAGGGAGGTATGGTACGAGCAGTACTTC. Translated, it gives CASSVGREVWYEQYF.

The chain links TRBV15 to TRBJ2-5, with D maybe TRBD2 (6 bases). Germline CDR1 is LNHNV and CDR2 is YYDKDF (reference sequence). The CDR3 has 16 residues. V was clipped by 1 base and J by 1 base, with 13 bases between them. The CDR3 sequence is CATSRGLAESQETQYF. Written as DNA, the CDR3 is TGTGCCACCAGCAGAGGTTTAGCGGAGTCCCAAGAGACCCAGTACTTC.

The chain is built from TRBV29-1 and TRBJ2-7, with D possibly matching TRBD2 (6 bases). This CDR3 region has 11 residues. The ends were cut back, 7 bases at V and 7 bases at J, with 14 bases in the middle. Per the germline V gene, CDR1 is SQVTM and CDR2 is ANQGSEA. The CDR3 coding sequence is TGCAGCGGGGTGACTAGTTGTGAGCAGTACTTC. This codes for CSGVTSCEQYF.

The V call is TRBV10-1, the J call TRBJ2-3, with a tentative D call TRBD2 (5 bases). Trimming left V 8 bases short and J 8 bases short, with 14 bases between. Germline CDR1 and CDR2: WNHNN and SYGVQD (reference sequence). This CDR3 has 12 amino acids. CDR3 amino acids: CASGIPSGTQYF. The CDR3 nucleotides are TGCGCCAGCGGCATACCCAGCGGTACGCAGTATTTT.

The chain recombines TRBV7-9 with TRBJ2-1; 9 nucleotides agree with TRBD1. The CDR3 totals 15 residues. The junction had 8 bases not matched to a gene; V was cut back by 3 bases and J by 8 bases. From germline, CDR1 is SEHNR and CDR2 FQNEAQ (reference sequence). The CDR3 DNA sequence: TGTGCCAGCAGCTTTTGGGACAGGGAAGCGTATGAGCAGTTCTTC. Translation gives CASSFWDREAYEQFF. Complete variable domain (other parts from reference TRBV7-9 and TRBJ2-1): DTGVSQNPRHKITKRGQNVTFRCDPISEHNRLYWYRQTLGQGPEFLTYFQNEAQLEKSRLLSDRFSAERPKGSFSTLEIQRTEQGDSAMYLCASSFWDREAYEQFFGPGTRLTVL.

The V and J genes are TRBV9 and TRBJ2-2; D remains ambiguous. V was cut by 4 bases and J by 0 bases, with 10 bases left in between. The CDR3 covers 15 residues. Looked up from germline, CDR1 is SGDLS and CDR2 is YYNGEE. For the CDR3, the DNA is TGTGCCAGCAGCAAGAGGCTAGCGAACACCGGGGAGCTGTTTTTT. Translated, it gives CASSKRLANTGELFF.

This chain uses TRBV25-1 with TRBJ2-1; no clear D. The ends were cut back, 8 bases at V and 9 bases at J, with 14 bases in the middle. The CDR3 spans 12 residues. Germline lookup yields CDR1 MGHDK and CDR2 SYGVNS. This chain's CDR3 is CASGVFFGEQFF. The DNA of the CDR3 is TGTGCCAGCGGAGTATTTTTTGGTGAGCAGTTCTTC.

This chain uses TRBV29-1 with TRBJ2-3; D is unresolved. CDR3 length: 15 residues. V lost 0 bases and J 1 base, leaving 11 bases between the germline ends. Germline V lookup: CDR1 SQVTM, CDR2 ANQGSEA. The CDR3 loop is CSVEDLLAGTDTQYF. CDR3 DNA sequence: TGCAGCGTTGAAGATCTCCTTGCGGGCACAGATACGCAGTATTTT.

This clone was detected only a few times. The J gene is TRBJ2-2, the V gene TRBV5-1; unclear D gene. The CDR3 sequence is 15 residues long. The V end lost 5 bases, the J end lost 2 bases, and 13 bases lay between the germline ends. Germline lookup yields CDR1 SGHRS and CDR2 YFSETQ. The CDR3 loop is CASRNLAVNTGELFF. CDR3 nucleotides: TGCGCCAGCAGAAATCTGGCGGTTAACACCGGGGAGCTGTTTTTT.

The genes are TRBV6-6 and TRBJ1-5; D may be TRBD1 (5 bases). The CDR3 contains 13 residues. Germline CDR1 reads MNHNY; CDR2 reads SVGAGI (reference sequence). V was cut by 2 bases and J by 9 bases, with 11 bases left in between. The CDR3 DNA is TGTGCCAGCAGTTACACAGGCCCCCCGCCCCAGCATTTT. The encoded protein is CASSYTGPPPQHF.

The rearrangement uses TRBV5-8 and TRBJ2-1; perhaps TRBD2 as D (5 bases). Germline V gives CDR1 SGHTS, CDR2 YDEGEE. The V gene lost 2 bases and the J gene lost 4 bases, with 13 bases spanning the gap. The CDR3 runs to 15 residues. This CDR3 reads CASSFLAGDYNEQFF. DNA of the CDR3: TGTGCCAGCAGCTTTCTAGCCGGAGATTACAATGAGCAGTTCTTC.

The chain is built from TRBV21-1 and TRBJ2-1; no check of the table's D call, TRBD1, against the DNA was made. TRBV21-1 is listed as a pseudogene. The CDR3 covers 20 residues. CDR3 residues: CASSPLSRTGGEISYNEQFF. The CDR3, as DNA: TGTGCCAGCAGCCCTCTGAGCCGGACAGGGGGCGAAATCTCCTACAATGAGCAGTTCTTC.

The chain links TRBV2 to TRBJ2-7, with D tentatively TRBD1 (5 bases). Germline V gene lookup returns CDR1 SNHLY and CDR2 FYNNEI. Trimming cost V 5 bases and J 6 bases, with 23 bases left between them. The CDR3 loop spans 16 amino acids. DNA of the CDR3: TGTGCCAGCAGTCACGACAGCCCGCCGGCGGTTGGCGAGCAGTACTTC. Its translation: CASSHDSPPAVGEQYF.

This clone has only one observation. The chain's CDR3 is CASSLARDGYEQYF. DNA for the CDR3: TGTGCCAGCAGCTTAGCGCGGGACGGATACGAGCAGTACTTC. The chain uses TRBV7-6 and TRBJ2-7; D perhaps matches TRBD2 (6 bases). The V gene lost 0 bases and the J gene lost 4 bases, with 10 bases spanning the gap. Germline V lookup: CDR1 SGHVS, CDR2 FNYEAQ. There are 14 residues in the CDR3.

V is TRBV30 and J is TRBJ1-1, with a weak D call TRBD1 (6 bases). Germline assignment: CDR1 GTSNPN and CDR2 SVGIG (reference sequence). Deletions cut 3 bases from V and 4 bases from J, with 24 bases between. The CDR3 totals 17 residues. CDR3 in amino acids: CAWSRRRDNPPVTEAFF. In DNA, the CDR3 is TGTGCCTGGAGCCGCCGTCGGGACAATCCCCCCGTCACTGAAGCTTTCTTT.

V gene TRBV4-1 combines with J gene TRBJ1-5; 10 nucleotides align to TRBD1. Trimming took 4 bases from V and 2 from J; bases not matched to a gene: 5. Germline CDR1 and CDR2: MGHRA and YSYEKL. The CDR3 contains 16 residues. CDR3 sequence (DNA): TGCGCCAGCAGCCCACCGGGGACAGGGGGCAATCAGCCCCAGCATTTT. Translation gives CASSPPGTGGNQPQHF.

The chain uses TRBV27 and TRBJ2-5; maybe TRBD1 (5 bases). Matching the DNA end better, TRBJ2-7 makes the J call doubtful. Germline CDR1 MNHEY, CDR2 SMNVEV (reference sequence). The length of the CDR3 is 15 residues. This CDR3 is CASSLTTGRVGEQYF. CDR3 bases: TGTGCCAGCAGCTTAACTACAGGTAGGGTCGGCGAGCAGTACTTC.

V and J are TRBV28 and TRBJ2-1, with 10 bases fitting TRBD2. The CDR3 loop spans 15 amino acids. Losses at the gene ends were 5 bases for V and 8 bases for J; bases not matched to a gene: 9. The germline V gene has CDR1 MDHEN and CDR2 SYDVKM. CDR3 nucleotides: TGTGCCAGCAGTAGGCCGGGACTAGCGATGGATGAGCAGTTCTTC. Amino acids: CASSRPGLAMDEQFF.

This clone was observed once. The chain is built from TRBV18 and TRBJ2-7, with 11 positions matching TRBD1. J gave up 3 bases and V 1 base, and 5 bases lay outside the gene matches. The CDR3 sequence is 16 residues long. Germline V gene lookup returns CDR1 KGHSH and CDR2 LQKENI. CDR3 amino acids: CASSPRRDRGDYEQYF. CDR3 nucleotides: TGTGCCAGCTCACCACGCCGGGACAGGGGGGACTACGAGCAGTACTTC. Full variable domain (remainder filled in from reference TRBV18 and TRBJ2-7): NAGVMQNPRHLVRRRGQEARLRCSPMKGHSHVYWYRQLPEEGLKFMVYLQKENIIDESGMPKERFSAEFPKEGPSILRIQQVVRGDSAAYFCASSPRRDRGDYEQYFGPGTRLTVT.

The rearrangement links TRBV9 to TRBJ1-2; D might be TRBD1 (5 bases). The CDR3 covers 13 residues. CDR1 and CDR2 (germline): SGDLS, YYNGEE. Trimming pared 5 bases from V and 7 bases from J, leaving 15 bases between. Here the CDR3 reads CASRPSGGAGYTF. CDR3 bases: TGTGCCAGCAGGCCCTCGGGAGGGGCTGGCTACACCTTC.

The chain couples TRBV7-3 to TRBJ2-1; 8 bases agree with TRBD2. V gave up 2 bases and J gave up 8 bases; unmatched junction bases: 11. Germline V gene lookup returns CDR1 SGHTA and CDR2 FQGTGA. The CDR3 is made up of 16 amino acids. The CDR3 coding sequence is TGTGCCAGCAGCTTAGGCCGGCGGGAGGATTGGTATGAGCAGTTCTTC. Translating it yields CASSLGRREDWYEQFF. The complete variable domain, with remaining parts taken from reference TRBV7-3 and TRBJ2-1, reads GAGVSQTPSNKVTEKGKYVELRCDPISGHTALYWYRQSLGQGPEFLIYFQGTGAADDSGLPNDRFFAVRPEGSVSTLKIQRTERGDSAVYLCASSLGRREDWYEQFFGPGTRLTVL.

This clone was found once. J is TRBJ1-4 and V is TRBV6-6; unclear D gene. CDR3 length equals 14 residues. Trimming took 6 bases from V and 7 from J, leaving 15 bases between them. CDR1 is MNHNY and CDR2 is SVGAGI in the germline V gene (reference sequence). CDR3 DNA sequence: TGTGCCAGCAGAGACCCCCGGCGCGGTGAAAAACTGTTTTTT. Its translation: CASRDPRRGEKLFF.

This clone was detected only once. This rearrangement joins TRBV27 to TRBJ2-7, with 9 bases fitting TRBD2. CDR1 and CDR2 (germline): MNHEY, SMNVEV (reference sequence). Trimming at V came to 3 bases and at J to 5 bases, leaving 8 bases not matched to a gene. This CDR3 region has 15 residues. The CDR3 nucleotides read TGTGCCAGCAGTTTGAGTCCTAGCGGGGTCGACGAGCAGTACTTC. Translating gives CASSLSPSGVDEQYF.

The chain is built from TRBV4-2 and TRBJ2-7, with 8 bases fitting TRBD1. Germline assignment: CDR1 LGHNA and CDR2 YNFKEQ. CDR3 size: 14 residues. V shed 2 bases, J shed 7 bases, and the junction held 7 bases outside the gene matches. The CDR3 region has the DNA TGTGCCAGCAGCCAATCAAGACAGGGGCGGGAGCAGTACTTC. It yields the protein CASSQSRQGREQYF.

This clone is a singleton in its sample. CDR3 loop: CASSQGDREAVEQYF. The CDR3 DNA follows: TGCGCCAGCAGCCAGGGGGACAGGGAAGCCGTCGAGCAGTACTTC. The chain combines TRBV4-1 with TRBJ2-7; 9 bases map to TRBD1. Trimming at V came to 3 bases and at J to 6 bases, leaving 9 bases not matched to a gene. Germline CDR1 reads MGHRA; CDR2 reads YSYEKL. The CDR3 is 15 amino acids.

V usage is TRBV5-5 and J usage is TRBJ2-3, with D possibly matching TRBD1 (5 bases). This CDR3 is 16 amino acids long. Looked up from germline, CDR1 is SGHKS and CDR2 is YYEKEE (reference sequence). V lost 0 bases and J 3 bases, leaving 14 bases between the germline ends. The CDR3 protein is CASSLGQGYVTDTQYF. In DNA, the CDR3 is TGTGCCAGCAGCTTGGGGCAGGGATATGTGACAGATACGCAGTATTTT.

The chain links TRBV11-2 to TRBJ1-5, with 7 bases matching TRBD1. V shed 5 bases, J shed 4 bases, and the junction held 5 bases outside the gene matches. Germline CDR1 and CDR2: SGHAT and FQNNGV. This CDR3 contains 14 residues. CDR3 sequence reads: CASSHGQVNQPQHF. The CDR3 region has the DNA TGTGCCAGCAGCCACGGACAGGTTAATCAGCCCCAGCATTTT. The entire variable domain, with the rest obtained from reference TRBV11-2 and TRBJ1-5, is as follows: EAGVAQSPRYKIIEKRQSVAFWCNPISGHATLYWYQQILGQGPKLLIQFQNNGVVDDSQLPKDRFSAERLKGVDSTLKIQPAKLEDSAVYLCASSHGQVNQPQHFGDGTRLSIL.